This record covers a single T cell receptor beta chain. The sample is drawn from a study of sequential checkpoint blockade in melanoma. Study context: Arm A got nivolumab then ipilimumab; arm B the reverse, 1:1.

Looked up from germline, CDR1 is SGDLS and CDR2 is YYNGEE. The CDR3 covers 14 residues. V gave up 4 bases and J gave up 7 bases; unmatched junction bases: 5. The treatment denotes: randomized to nivolumab then ipilimumab (arm A) or the reverse (arm B). Clones were read by immunoSEQ multiplex PCR, and TCRdb kept only the in-frame ones, dropping some. The table has around 18,000 clones, around 63% seen once. Here the sequenced sample was CD8+ T cells sorted from blood (inferred from file names), taken from a patient given nivolumab and ipilimumab in sequence. The sequence was obtained from a human donor with melanoma. This chain connects TRBV9 to TRBJ1-2, with 12 bases matching TRBD1. Here the CDR3 reads CASSPGTGGGGYTF. CDR3 DNA: TGTGCCAGCAGCCCAGGGACAGGGGGCGGTGGCTACACCTTC.